This TCR beta chain was recorded in a study of blood T cell repertoires in COVID-19. Whole-study context: COVID-19 samples, acute and convalescent, were from the United States, Italy and Spain. T cells, B-cell-depleted T cells, or PBMCs provided the cDNA or gDNA that served as material.

In the source study's methods: Nucleated cell number was recorded as an estimate derived from reference gene primer amplification. TCRdb keeps only in-frame clones here, not all; method: immunoSEQ multiplex PCR. Clonal size and the V and J genes are those of that table, whereas D and trimming came from the DNA. This sample has tens of thousands of clones, with 86% found just once. The V end was cut by 3 bases, the J end by 6 bases, with 9 bases between. There are 12 residues in the CDR3. Germline V gene data show CDR1 as MNHNY and CDR2 as SVGAGI (reference sequence). This TCR was sampled from a man aged 25 to 40 with acute or convalescent COVID-19. The rearrangement uses TRBV6-6 and TRBJ2-7; D remains unclear. The sample was peripheral blood. The CDR3 DNA reads TGTGCCAGCAGTTATATCCAGGCCGAGCAGTACTTC. Its protein product is CASSYIQAEQYF.